Following are 28 T cell receptor beta chains from one sample sequenced in a study of blood T cell repertoires in COVID-19. The assay was immunoSEQ multiplex PCR, and TCRdb's table has in-frame clones only and misses some. Found here are 490,000 or so clones, approximately 91% of them singletons; the top ten hold around 8%. Sequencing was done on a sample of PBMCs or T cells enriched from blood (not recorded which). These receptors were collected from an older woman who had recovered from COVID-19.

CDR3 sequence reads: CASSQGIQETQYF. For the CDR3, the DNA is TGTGCCAGCAGTCAGGGGATCCAAGAGACCCAGTACTTC. V usage is TRBV25-1 and J usage is TRBJ2-5; tentatively, D is TRBD1 (6 bases). The CDR3 runs to 13 residues. V lost 5 bases, J lost 1 base, and 8 bases lay in between. CDR1 is MGHDK and CDR2 is SYGVNS in the germline V gene.

J is TRBJ2-7 and V is TRBV5-1; 9 bases line up with TRBD1. Trimming cost V 1 base and J 5 bases; bases outside gene matches: 13. CDR1 and CDR2 from the germline V gene are SGHRS and YFSETQ. The CDR3 length is 17 residues. The chain's CDR3 is CASSLHSGQGKIDEQYV. The CDR3 DNA sequence: TGCGCCAGCAGCTTGCATTCGGGACAGGGTAAAATTGACGAGCAGTACGTC.

This clone was seen a single time. The CDR3: CASSLSYGTGDAADTQYF. The CDR3, as DNA: TGTGCCAGCAGCTTAAGTTACGGGACAGGGGACGCCGCAGATACGCAGTATTTT. The chain uses TRBV7-9 and TRBJ2-3; 10 bases agree with TRBD1. This CDR3 spans 18 amino acids. V dropped 2 bases and J dropped 4; count of bases not matched to a gene: 12. Looked up from germline, CDR1 is SEHNR and CDR2 is FQNEAQ (reference sequence).

The rearrangement links TRBV5-1 to TRBJ2-1; 9 positions match TRBD1. Trimming took 1 base from V and 7 from J; bases not matched to a gene: 9. Germline assignment: CDR1 SGHRS and CDR2 YFSETQ. The CDR3 sequence is 16 residues long. CDR3 in DNA: TGCGCCAGCAGCTTGTCAGTCGGGACAGGGCAGAATGAGCAGTTCTTC. Translation: CASSLSVGTGQNEQFF.

The chain combines TRBV2 with TRBJ1-5; D possibly corresponds to TRBD1 (6 bases). The CDR3 length is 15 residues. Germline CDR1 is SNHLY and CDR2 is FYNNEI. The germline V and J ends were trimmed by 6 bases and 6 bases, with 18 bases remaining between them. The CDR3 DNA follows: TGTGCCAGCAGACGTACAGGGTTGGGAAGTCAGCCCCAGCATTTT. Its translation is CASRRTGLGSQPQHF.

The chain combines TRBV19 with TRBJ1-5; D not resolved. V gave up 5 bases and J gave up 7 bases, with 15 bases separating them. CDR3 length: 14 residues. The germline V gene encodes CDR1 LNHDA and CDR2 SQIVND (reference sequence). The CDR3 DNA sequence: TGTGCCAGTAGTCCCCCACGGGATGGCCAGCCCCAGCATTTT. It codes for CASSPPRDGQPQHF.

V usage is TRBV9 and J usage is TRBJ1-1; perhaps TRBD1 as D (6 bases). Germline-derived CDR1 and CDR2 are SGDLS and YYNGEE. This CDR3 is 14 amino acids long. The germline V and J ends were trimmed by 4 bases and 2 bases, with 12 bases remaining between them. This CDR3 is CASSPGQPNTEAFF. CDR3 sequence (DNA): TGTGCCAGCAGCCCCGGACAGCCTAACACTGAAGCTTTCTTT.

This sequence joins TRBV19 and TRBJ2-5; 9 bases fit TRBD1. The CDR3 covers 13 residues. V dropped 6 bases and J dropped 5; count of bases not matched to a gene: 4. CDR1 and CDR2 from the germline V gene are LNHDA and SQIVND (reference sequence). This CDR3 reads CASRDRGGETQYF. The CDR3 DNA reads as TGTGCCAGTAGGGACAGGGGTGGGGAGACCCAGTACTTC. Full variable domain (missing parts from reference TRBV19 and TRBJ2-5): DGGITQSPKYLFRKEGQNVTLSCEQNLNHDAMYWYRQDPGQGLRLIYYSQIVNDFQKGDIAEGYSVSREKKESFPLTVTSAQKNPTAFYLCASRDRGGETQYFGPGTRLLVL.

This sequence joins TRBV7-2 and TRBJ2-1; D possibly corresponds to TRBD1 (6 bases). V was cut by 5 bases and J by 0 bases, with 17 bases left in between. Germline CDR1 SGHTA, CDR2 FQGNSA. The CDR3 is 17 amino acids. This chain's CDR3 is CASSPNRARSSYNEQFF. Written as DNA, the CDR3 is TGTGCCAGCAGCCCAAACAGGGCCAGGAGCTCCTACAATGAGCAGTTCTTC.

The chain uses TRBV7-2 and TRBJ1-2, with D tentatively TRBD1 (5 bases). Germline V lookup: CDR1 SGHTA, CDR2 FQGNSA. The CDR3 extends over 14 amino acids. V was pared by 1 base and J by 5 bases, with 11 bases between. In nucleotides, the CDR3 is TGTGCCAGCAGCTTAGGGGACGGACTATATGGCTACACCTTC. Amino acids: CASSLGDGLYGYTF.

The V call is TRBV18, the J call TRBJ1-2; 7 positions agree with TRBD1. V was clipped by 6 bases and J by 2 bases; unmatched bases: 6. This CDR3 spans 14 amino acids. CDR1 is KGHSH and CDR2 is LQKENI in the germline V gene. The DNA for the CDR3 is TGTGCCAGCTCCATCGGGGGACAGAACTATGGCTACACCTTC. As protein: CASSIGGQNYGYTF.

The chain employs TRBV20-1 and TRBJ1-1; D call uncertain. CDR3 length: 10 residues. The V and J ends lost 3 bases and 8 bases respectively, with 7 bases between them. The germline CDR1 and CDR2 sequences are DFQATT and SNEGSKA (reference sequence). CDR3 amino acids: CSASAVEAFF. CDR3 in DNA: TGCAGTGCTAGCGCGGTAGAAGCTTTCTTT.

The chain has TRBV19 and TRBJ1-3; D possibly corresponds to TRBD1 (6 bases). The V gene's germline CDR1 is LNHDA and CDR2 SQIVND (reference sequence). This CDR3 has 14 residues. Trimming cost V 7 bases and J 0 bases, with 10 bases left between them. In DNA, the CDR3 is TGTGCCAGTACCAAGACAGGCTCTGGAAACACCATATATTTT. Translated: CASTKTGSGNTIYF.

V and J are TRBV10-1 and TRBJ1-5; D not resolved. The CDR3 is 17 residues long. Germline V gives CDR1 WNHNN, CDR2 SYGVQD (reference sequence). V was shortened by 3 bases and J by 2 bases, with 17 bases between the two germline ends. CDR3: CASSDRTPDKGNQPQHF. The CDR3 nucleotides are TGCGCCAGCAGTGACCGGACTCCCGATAAGGGCAATCAGCCCCAGCATTTT.

V usage is TRBV4-2 and J usage is TRBJ2-3, with 9 bases lining up with TRBD2. CDR1 LGHNA and CDR2 YNFKEQ come from the germline V gene. The V and J ends lost 8 bases and 4 bases, in that order; junction bases with no gene match: 10. CDR3 length equals 15 residues. The CDR3 reads CASDAAGGPADTQYF. In DNA form, the CDR3 reads TGTGCCAGCGACGCGGCGGGGGGGCCCGCAGATACGCAGTATTTT.

The rearrangement links TRBV18 to TRBJ2-2; possibly TRBD1 for D (5 bases). The CDR3 contains 13 residues. Looked up from germline, CDR1 is KGHSH and CDR2 is LQKENI. Trimming removed 3 bases from V and 5 bases from J, with 7 bases in between. In DNA, the CDR3 is TGTGCCAGCTCACCGGACATTACCGGGGAGCTGTTTTTT. It yields the protein CASSPDITGELFF.

V gene TRBV2 combines with J gene TRBJ2-7, with D perhaps TRBD2 (7 bases). Deletions cut 1 base from V and 2 bases from J, with 12 bases between. The germline CDR1 and CDR2 sequences are SNHLY and FYNNEI. The CDR3 covers 15 residues. CDR3 in DNA: TGTGCCAGCAGTGAAGGGGCGGGGGCTGCCTACGAGCAGTACTTC. It yields the protein CASSEGAGAAYEQYF.

This clone appeared a few times. The chain joins TRBV9 to TRBJ2-2; TRBD2 might be the D (6 bases). The CDR3 sequence is 16 residues long. CDR1 is SGDLS and CDR2 is YYNGEE in the germline V gene. Trimming stripped 6 bases from V and 1 base from J, with 16 bases between. CDR3 DNA: TGTGCCAGCACCCGTAGAGGGACTGAGAACACCGGGGAGCTGTTTTTT. This sequence encodes CASTRRGTENTGELFF.

This chain connects TRBV11-3 to TRBJ2-1; D is ambiguous. Germline CDR1 and CDR2: SGHNT and YENEEA. Between the trimmed V and J ends, which lost 2 bases and 5 bases, there was a span of 10 bases. The CDR3 consists of 14 residues. DNA for the CDR3: TGTGCCAGCAGCTTATCAGTGGTCAACAATGAGCAGTTCTTC. Amino acids: CASSLSVVNNEQFF.

This clone was found once. The chain links TRBV13 to TRBJ1-2; TRBD1 agrees at 8 bases. Germline CDR1 is PRHDT and CDR2 is FYEKMQ (reference sequence). The CDR3 length is 20 residues. Trimming at V came to 4 bases and at J to 2 bases, leaving 21 bases not matched to a gene. The CDR3 DNA follows: TGTGCCAGCAGCTACCTTGAAAGCCTCATACCTAGGACAGGGAACTATGGCTACACCTTC. It yields the protein CASSYLESLIPRTGNYGYTF.

This rearrangement joins TRBV6-1 to TRBJ1-5; no reliable D call. Trimming left V 2 bases short and J 0 bases short, with 14 bases between. The germline V gene has CDR1 MNHNS and CDR2 SASEGT. The CDR3 sequence is 17 residues long. Here the CDR3 DNA reads TGTGCCAGCAGTGAATCAGACTATGGGTATAGCAATCAGCCCCAGCATTTT. Amino acids: CASSESDYGYSNQPQHF.

To note about this clone: Other DNA sequences in the sample encode the same CDR3. This chain uses TRBV24-1 with TRBJ1-5; maybe TRBD1 (6 bases). Trimming removed 5 bases from V and 6 bases from J, with 10 bases in between. In germline, CDR1 is KGHDR, CDR2 SFDVKD. This CDR3 region has 13 residues. CDR3 region: CATSGRGGQPQHF. As DNA, the CDR3 is TGTGCCACCAGTGGCAGGGGCGGTCAGCCCCAGCATTTT.

The chain couples TRBV27 to TRBJ2-2, with a tentative D call TRBD2 (7 bases). This CDR3 spans 17 amino acids. Per germline, CDR1 MNHEY and CDR2 SMNVEV (reference sequence). Trimming removed 3 bases at V and 0 bases at J, with 14 bases between. CDR3 loop: CASSFWSGGANTGELFF. In DNA form, the CDR3 reads TGTGCCAGCAGTTTCTGGTCGGGGGGCGCGAACACCGGGGAGCTGTTTTTT.

The rearrangement links TRBV7-8 to TRBJ1-3; 7 nucleotides agree with TRBD1. In germline, CDR1 is SGHVS, CDR2 FQNEAQ. V shed 2 bases and J 1 base; nucleotides not matched to a gene: 11. The CDR3 has 18 amino acids. The CDR3: CASSLITPTQGSGNTIYF. CDR3 coding DNA: TGTGCCAGCAGCTTAATAACCCCCACACAGGGGTCTGGAAACACCATATATTTT.

CDR3 DNA: TGTGCCAGCAGTTACCGTCACGGGAAAGAGACCCAGTACTTC. This encodes CASSYRHGKETQYF. The chain joins TRBV6-5 to TRBJ2-5, with D possibly TRBD2 on 5 matching bases. This CDR3 contains 14 residues. V dropped 2 bases and J dropped 3 bases, with 10 bases sitting between them. Germline CDR1 and CDR2: MNHEY and SVGAGI.

This chain joins TRBV10-1 and TRBJ2-7; 8 positions match TRBD1. CDR3 length: 15 residues. From germline, CDR1 is WNHNN and CDR2 SYGVQD (reference sequence). After removal of 5 bases from V and 2 bases from J, the junction contained 8 bases not matched to a gene. The DNA for the CDR3 is TGCGCCAGCAGTAAAGGACAGGGTCCAACCTACGAGCAGTACGTC. Residues: CASSKGQGPTYEQYV.

The gene calls are TRBV7-2 and TRBJ2-2, with a weak D call TRBD2 (7 bases). V shed 5 bases and J shed 5 bases, with 21 bases lying between them. This CDR3 is 17 amino acids long. The germline V gene encodes CDR1 SGHTA and CDR2 FQGNSA. For the CDR3, the DNA is TGTGCCAGCAGCGCCCGGTTGGGGGGGCGAGGTACCGGGGAGCTGTTTTTT. Its translation: CASSARLGGRGTGELFF.

This chain joins TRBV10-2 and TRBJ2-2; 10 bases are a match to TRBD2. Germline V CDR1 and CDR2: WSHSY, SAAADI. This CDR3 spans 15 amino acids. Trimming at V came to 4 bases and at J to 9 bases, leaving 8 bases not matched to a gene. DNA for the CDR3: TGCGCCAGCAGTGGTCCCAGCGGGGGGGCCCGGGAGCTGTTTTTT. Translation gives CASSGPSGGARELFF.